The 29 T cell receptor beta chains below come from one sample, sequenced in a study of blood T cells in healthy people across ages. Alongside a J-beta primer mix, a sample-barcoded 5' primer served in a second PCR lasting roughly 6 to 11 cycles. A single record per CDR3 protein comes from TCRdb applying MiXCR to the 5' RACE reads. The sample yields hundreds of thousands of distinct CDR3 sequences, around a fifth seen once. The sample comprised blood. Receptors originate from a man between 70 and 80 years old in good health.

This clonotype appeared a few times. The CDR3 here is CSARQGSTDTQYF. The CDR3 DNA follows: TGCAGCGCGCGTCAGGGGAGCACAGATACGCAGTATTTT. The chain joins TRBV29-1 to TRBJ2-3; D may be TRBD1 (6 bases). The V end lost 7 bases, the J end lost 0 bases, and 11 bases lay between the germline ends. In germline, CDR1 is SQVTM, CDR2 ANQGSEA. The CDR3 totals 13 residues.

This chain uses TRBV12-5 with TRBJ2-7; TRBD2 is a possible D gene (6 bases). CDR3 length equals 14 residues. Between the trimmed V and J ends, which lost 2 bases and 6 bases, there was a span of 14 bases. Germline V gene data show CDR1 as LGHNT and CDR2 as FRNRAP. The CDR3 spells CASGLCPSESEQYF. CDR3 nucleotides: TGTGCTAGTGGTTTGTGTCCTAGCGAGAGCGAGCAGTACTTC.

V gene TRBV25-1 combines with J gene TRBJ2-7; the match to TRBD1 covers 8 bases. The CDR3 has 14 residues. Germline V gives CDR1 MGHDK, CDR2 SYGVNS. Losses at the gene ends were 5 bases for V and 3 bases for J; bases not matched to a gene: 6. This CDR3 reads CASSRTGNIYEQYF. CDR3 in DNA: TGTGCCAGCAGTCGGACAGGGAATATCTACGAGCAGTACTTC.

The rearrangement joins TRBV14 to TRBJ2-1; D remains ambiguous. Germline lookup yields CDR1 SGHDN and CDR2 FVKESK. V lost 1 base to trimming and J lost 13 bases, with 8 bases between them. This CDR3 has 11 residues. The CDR3 loop reads CASSQALDQFF. Written as DNA, the CDR3 is TGTGCCAGCAGCCAAGCCCTCGATCAGTTCTTC. Full variable domain (outside the CDR3, taken from reference TRBV14 and TRBJ2-1): EAGVTQFPSHSVIEKGQTVTLRCDPISGHDNLYWYRRVMGKEIKFLLHFVKESKQDESGMPNNRFLAERTGGTYSTLKVQPAELEDSGVYFCASSQALDQFFGPGTRLTVL.

This rearrangement joins TRBV7-3 to TRBJ2-5; 10 bases fit TRBD1. V gave up 2 bases and J gave up 5 bases; unmatched junction bases: 11. Per germline, CDR1 SGHTA and CDR2 FQGTGA. The CDR3 totals 17 residues. The DNA of the CDR3 is TGTGCCAGCAGCTTAGGGGTGACAGGGGGCTCGGGGGAGACCCAGTACTTC. Encoded protein: CASSLGVTGGSGETQYF.

V usage is TRBV5-1 and J usage is TRBJ1-4; D is unclear. V was trimmed by 4 bases and J by 7 bases, leaving 14 bases between them. The CDR3 loop spans 14 amino acids. CDR1 SGHRS and CDR2 YFSETQ come from the germline V gene. For the CDR3, the DNA is TGCGCCAGCAGCGAAGACGCTGAACGTGAAAAACTGTTTTTT. This sequence encodes CASSEDAEREKLFF.

The sample holds a few counts of this clonotype. This chain joins TRBV12-3 or TRBV12-4 and TRBJ2-1, with D perhaps TRBD2 (5 bases). This CDR3 comprises 14 residues. Deletions cut 9 bases from V and 1 base from J, with 13 bases between. The CDR3 loop is CASMIGGSYNEQFF. The CDR3 DNA is TGTGCCAGTATGATAGGAGGATCCTACAATGAGCAGTTCTTC.

The chain recombines TRBV6-2 or TRBV6-3 with TRBJ2-7, with D possibly being TRBD1 (6 bases). Trimming stripped 2 bases from V and 6 bases from J, with 14 bases between. The CDR3 covers 14 residues. Germline-derived CDR1 and CDR2 are MNHEY and SVGEGT. CDR3 residues: CASSYERTVSEQYF. DNA of the CDR3: TGTGCCAGCAGTTACGAAAGGACAGTTAGCGAGCAGTACTTC.

This clonotype has only a few counts. The V gene is TRBV6-9, the J gene TRBJ2-5, with D perhaps TRBD1 or TRBD2 (5 bases each). This CDR3 contains 12 residues. Looked up from germline, CDR1 is MNHGY and CDR2 is SVAAGI. The V end was cut by 8 bases, the J end by 5 bases, with 12 bases between. This chain's CDR3 is CASLNEGETQYF. CDR3 bases: TGTGCCAGCCTTAACGAGGGGGAGACCCAGTACTTC.

The CDR3 sequence is CASSSGRVTDTQYF. In nucleotides, the CDR3 is TGTGCCAGCAGTAGCGGGAGAGTTACAGATACGCAGTATTTT. The J gene is TRBJ2-3, the V gene TRBV2, with 8 bases identical to TRBD2. V shed 5 bases, J shed 3 bases, and the junction held 4 bases outside the gene matches. The CDR3 is 14 residues long. CDR1 is SNHLY, CDR2 FYNNEI, per germline.

V and J are TRBV29-1 and TRBJ2-7; 7 nucleotides align to TRBD2. Germline CDR1 reads SQVTM; CDR2 reads ANQGSEA. The CDR3 totals 13 residues. Germline trimming cut 7 bases from V and 2 bases from J; bases unmatched to any gene: 8. CDR3 sequence (DNA): TGCAGCGCTATAGCGGGCGAAACCTACGAGCAGTACTTC. It encodes CSAIAGETYEQYF.

This clonotype was seen at least ten times. The chain joins TRBV29-1 to TRBJ2-5; TRBD2 matches 13 bases. This CDR3 is 18 amino acids long. Germline assignment: CDR1 SQVTM and CDR2 ANQGSEA. Trimming at V came to 5 bases and at J to 1 base, leaving 13 bases not matched to a gene. The CDR3 nucleotides read TGCAGCGTTTTTCCCCTTCCCGGGACTAGCGGGATCCAAGAGACCCAGTACTTC. Translating it yields CSVFPLPGTSGIQETQYF.

The chain's CDR3 is CSAPKGGNTEAFF. The DNA for the CDR3 is TGCAGCGCCCCCAAAGGAGGGAACACTGAAGCTTTCTTT. The chain carries TRBV29-1 and TRBJ1-1, with D unresolved. Deletions cut 7 bases from V and 1 base from J, with 13 bases between. The length of the CDR3 is 13 residues. Germline CDR1 SQVTM, CDR2 ANQGSEA.

Only a few counts were recorded for this clonotype. The chain links TRBV4-3 to TRBJ2-3; 8 bases align to TRBD2. V lost 0 bases and J lost 5; bases outside the gene matches: 7. In germline, CDR1 is LGHNA, CDR2 YSLEER. CDR3 size: 16 residues. This chain's CDR3 is CASSQDGAGGGDTQYF. CDR3 sequence (DNA): TGCGCCAGCAGCCAAGACGGGGCGGGAGGAGGAGATACGCAGTATTTT.

The V call is TRBV20-1, the J call TRBJ2-3, with TRBD2 matching 12 bases. CDR3 size: 16 residues. V lost 3 bases and J lost 2; bases outside the gene matches: 6. Per germline, CDR1 DFQATT and CDR2 SNEGSKA (reference sequence). In nucleotides, the CDR3 is TGCAGTGCTAGGGGACCTAGCGGGAGGGCCACAGATACGCAGTATTTT. Its translation: CSARGPSGRATDTQYF.

The chain combines TRBV6-5 with TRBJ2-7, with 10 bases lining up with TRBD2. This CDR3 has 14 residues. Trimming at V came to 7 bases and at J to 2 bases, leaving 5 bases not matched to a gene. Germline CDR1 MNHEY, CDR2 SVGAGI. Here the CDR3 DNA reads TGTGCCAGCATCCTAGCGGGGGCAACCTACGAGCAGTACTTC. Protein product: CASILAGATYEQYF.

The chain has TRBV6-1 and TRBJ2-5, with 10 bases fitting TRBD1. The DNA end is a closer match to TRBJ2-7, so the J assignment may be wrong. This CDR3 is 14 amino acids long. Germline V CDR1 and CDR2: MNHNS, SASEGT. CDR3 sequence reads: CASSGTGDTYEQYF. In DNA form, the CDR3 reads TGTGCCAGCAGCGGGACAGGGGACACCTACGAGCAGTACTTC.

This clonotype has only one observation. V usage is TRBV20-1 and J usage is TRBJ2-1; TRBD2 matches 8 bases. The CDR3 length is 13 residues. Per the germline V gene, CDR1 is DFQATT and CDR2 is SNEGSKA (reference sequence). J lost 8 bases, V lost 3 bases, and 6 bases had no gene match. The CDR3 coding sequence is TGCAGTGCTAGGGCCAGCGGGAGTTATGAGCAGTTCTTC. Translation gives CSARASGSYEQFF.

The chain uses TRBV28 and TRBJ2-4, with D possibly matching TRBD1 (6 bases). The CDR3 runs to 13 residues. Per the germline V gene, CDR1 is MDHEN and CDR2 is SYDVKM. Trimming shortened V by 1 base and J by 6 bases, and 7 bases separated the two germline ends. CDR3 in DNA: TGTGCCAGCAGTTTATCCAGGGGAAACATTCAGTACTTC. The encoded protein is CASSLSRGNIQYF.

The rearrangement uses TRBV27 and TRBJ2-2; D unclear. The germline gives CDR1 MNHEY, CDR2 SMNVEV (reference sequence). V lost 1 base and J 5 bases, leaving 5 bases between the germline ends. This CDR3 region has 13 residues. The CDR3: CASSLLSTGELFF. The CDR3 nucleotides read TGTGCCAGCAGTTTATTGAGTACCGGGGAGCTGTTTTTT.

This chain links TRBV10-1 with TRBJ2-7; D might be TRBD2 (5 bases). This CDR3 is built from 14 residues. Germline V gene data show CDR1 as WNHNN and CDR2 as SYGVQD (reference sequence). V lost 4 bases and J 2 bases, leaving 12 bases between the germline ends. DNA of the CDR3: TGCGCCAGCAGTGTGGCGCGGGTCACCTACGAGCAGTACTTC. It specifies CASSVARVTYEQYF.

The table lists this clonotype with a few counts. The rearrangement joins TRBV29-1 to TRBJ2-1; 7 nucleotides agree with TRBD2. V gave up 5 bases and J gave up 0 bases; unmatched junction bases: 4. The CDR3 has 14 amino acids. The germline gives CDR1 SQVTM, CDR2 ANQGSEA. Here the CDR3 reads CSVSSGNSYNEQFF. In DNA form, the CDR3 reads TGCAGCGTTTCGAGCGGGAACTCCTACAATGAGCAGTTCTTC.

This clonotype was observed a handful of times. The rearrangement uses TRBV12-3 or TRBV12-4 and TRBJ2-5; TRBD2 aligns across 10 bases. The assigned J gene may be wrong: the sequence end matches TRBJ2-7 better. This CDR3 spans 15 amino acids. The CDR3 protein is CASRHTSGNSYEQYF. The CDR3 DNA follows: TGTGCCAGCAGGCATACTAGCGGGAACTCCTACGAGCAGTACTTC.

The chain couples TRBV7-9 to TRBJ2-3; D uncertain. This CDR3 is built from 15 residues. The V end lost 1 base, the J end lost 4 bases, and 12 bases lay between the germline ends. CDR1 SEHNR and CDR2 FQNEAQ come from the germline V gene (reference sequence). CDR3 loop: CASSLEVVPADTQYF. For the CDR3, the DNA is TGTGCCAGCAGCTTAGAGGTGGTCCCCGCAGATACGCAGTATTTT.

V is TRBV5-1 and J is TRBJ1-4, with TRBD1 identical over 8 bases. Germline V gives CDR1 SGHRS, CDR2 YFSETQ. Trimming took 4 bases from V and 3 from J; bases not matched to a gene: 8. This CDR3 region has 16 residues. The CDR3 sequence: CASSPGQVAANEKLFF. DNA for the CDR3: TGCGCCAGCAGCCCGGGACAGGTTGCGGCTAATGAAAAACTGTTTTTT.

This clonotype was counted a few times. Here the CDR3 DNA reads TGCAGTGCTCTGAGAGGGGACAGGGGGGTTCAGCCCCAGCATTTT. Its protein is CSALRGDRGVQPQHF. The rearrangement uses TRBV20-1 and TRBJ1-5, with 11 bases matching TRBD1. The germline CDR1 and CDR2 sequences are DFQATT and SNEGSKA (reference sequence). V shed 5 bases and J 6 bases; nucleotides not matched to a gene: 9. The CDR3 extends over 15 amino acids.

The chain employs TRBV3-1 and TRBJ2-5, with TRBD1 identical over 8 bases. Germline V CDR1 and CDR2: LGHDT, YNNKEL (reference sequence). This CDR3 has 14 amino acids. V lost 3 bases, J lost 1 base, and 1 base stayed unmatched. CDR3 nucleotides: TGTGCCAGCAGCCAGGGGACAGGCCAAGAGACCCAGTACTTC. It specifies CASSQGTGQETQYF.

The chain links TRBV20-1 to TRBJ1-4; weak D call: TRBD1 (5 bases). The CDR3 extends over 15 amino acids. Germline CDR1 DFQATT, CDR2 SNEGSKA (reference sequence). V was clipped by 0 bases and J by 1 base, with 9 bases between them. CDR3 amino acids: CSARDPGGTNEKLFF. CDR3 DNA: TGCAGTGCTAGAGATCCGGGGGGAACTAATGAAAAACTGTTTTTT.

V usage is TRBV27 and J usage is TRBJ1-5; TRBD1 matches at 10 bases. Germline V gives CDR1 MNHEY, CDR2 SMNVEV (reference sequence). V was clipped by 11 bases and J by 2 bases; unmatched bases: 3. CDR3 size: 13 residues. DNA for the CDR3: TGTGCCGTCGGGACAGGGGGCAATCAGCCCCAGCATTTT. Protein product: CAVGTGGNQPQHF.